Sequencing of this TCR beta chain was carried out in a study of ipilimumab plus nivolumab after autologous stem cell transplantation. Generated by immunoSEQ multiplex PCR, the TCRdb table keeps only in-frame clones and is missing some. Of 10,000 to 15,000 clones listed, approximately 73% are singletons. V lost 3 bases to trimming and J lost 2 bases; unmatched junction nucleotides: 10. The germline V gene has CDR1 MNHEY and CDR2 SMNVEV (reference sequence). The CDR3 consists of 18 residues. The origin of this receptor is a male donor with diffuse large B-cell lymphoma. The sample here was PBMCs, taken in a trial of ipilimumab plus nivolumab as post-transplant consolidation. The V call is TRBV27, the J call TRBJ2-6; 7 bases are a match to TRBD1. The CDR3 spells CASSFRGTVFPGANVLTF. CDR3 DNA: TGTGCCAGCAGTTTTCGAGGGACAGTGTTCCCTGGGGCCAACGTCCTGACTTTC.